This T cell receptor beta chain is from a study of shared clonotypes between healthy human individuals. As to this clone: Its antigen remains unidentified.

Regarding the study as a whole: Sorted-subset samples were not fully sequenced, rarefaction indicated.

The genomic DNA of each subset was split evenly across several immunoSEQ plates. TCRdb's table, derived via immunoSEQ multiplex PCR, lists solely in-frame clones and lacks some. Here the sample spans 700,000 to 950,000 clones, around 96% being singletons. Between the trimmed V and J ends, which lost 0 bases and 5 bases, there was a span of 11 bases. Germline loops: CDR1 SGDLS, CDR2 YYNGEE. The CDR3 runs 15 residues. Naive CD8 isolation took CD45RO-negative cells positively selected for CCR7 and excluded terminally differentiated effector memory CD45RA+ cells. None of the donors, who were healthy HIV-negative adults, had recently had acute infections or vaccinations. The donors were all Caucasian adults (living in Nashville, Tennessee).

Sequencing used naive CD8+ T cells sorted from blood. The genes are TRBV9 and TRBJ2-2, with a possible D match to TRBD1 (6 bases). The clonotype originates from a man aged 25-45 years in good health. CDR3 in amino acids: CASSVVGQLTGELFF. CDR3 nucleotide sequence: TGTGCCAGCAGCGTAGTTGGACAGCTTACCGGGGAGCTGTTTTTT.